These 14 T cell receptor beta chains were sequenced from one sample in a study of OX40 agonist ivuxolimab in advanced cancers. Libraries were prepared by immunoSEQ multiplex PCR; TCRdb keeps only in-frame clonotypes and omits some of them. The data show 70,000 to 80,000 clones, about 86% seen once. The material sequenced was CD4+ or CD8+ T cells sorted from blood, taken in a trial of the OX40 agonist ivuxolimab. Source of these receptors: an adult with an advanced solid tumor such as melanoma, head and neck, liver or kidney cancer.

CDR3 in amino acids: CASGEAGVGGETQYF. The DNA of the CDR3 is TGTGCCAGCGGAGAAGCGGGAGTGGGGGGAGAGACCCAGTACTTC. This chain links TRBV28 with TRBJ2-5, with 8 positions matching TRBD2. Germline CDR1 MDHEN, CDR2 SYDVKM. Germline trimming cut 8 bases from V and 4 bases from J; bases unmatched to any gene: 12. The CDR3 has 15 amino acids.

The chain recombines TRBV4-1 with TRBJ2-5, with D unclear. Trimming pared 1 base from V and 1 base from J, leaving 10 bases between. CDR1 and CDR2 from the germline V gene are MGHRA and YSYEKL. The CDR3 is 15 amino acids. The DNA for the CDR3 is TGCGCCAGCAGCCAAGGGACCCAGCTCCAAGAGACCCAGTACTTC. Protein: CASSQGTQLQETQYF.

This chain's CDR3 is CASSQDPLKDTQYF. CDR3 nucleotide sequence: TGTGCCAGCAGCCAAGATCCCCTGAAGGATACGCAGTATTTT. The chain couples TRBV14 to TRBJ2-3; D is unclear. V was pared by 0 bases and J by 6 bases, with 10 bases between. The CDR3 has 14 residues. Germline V gene data show CDR1 as SGHDN and CDR2 as FVKESK.

The chain uses TRBV7-2 and TRBJ1-2; D gene unclear. The CDR3 loop spans 13 amino acids. The germline CDR1 and CDR2 sequences are SGHTA and FQGNSA. Trimming cost V 0 bases and J 5 bases, with 7 bases left between them. The DNA for the CDR3 is TGTGCCAGCAGCTTAGCAGGGCGGTATGGCTACACCTTC. It is translated as CASSLAGRYGYTF.

The gene calls are TRBV5-1 and TRBJ2-3; TRBD2 matches 8 bases. V dropped 0 bases and J dropped 4; count of bases not matched to a gene: 7. The germline V gene encodes CDR1 SGHRS and CDR2 YFSETQ. The CDR3 is 16 amino acids. CDR3 sequence: CASSLDGRGVSDTQYF. In nucleotides, the CDR3 is TGCGCCAGCAGCTTGGATGGGCGGGGGGTCTCAGATACGCAGTATTTT. The entire variable domain, with the rest obtained from reference TRBV5-1 and TRBJ2-3, is as follows: KAGVTQTPRYLIKTRGQQVTLSCSPISGHRSVSWYQQTPGQGLQFLFEYFSETQRNKGNFPGRFSGRQFSNSRSEMNVSTLELGDSALYLCASSLDGRGVSDTQYFGPGTRLTVL.

J is TRBJ1-2 and V is TRBV2; D is undetermined. Trimming removed 6 bases from V and 0 bases from J, with 14 bases in between. Germline-derived CDR1 and CDR2 are SNHLY and FYNNEI. This CDR3 region has 15 residues. The chain's CDR3 is CASRESDGTNYGYTF. The CDR3 DNA follows: TGTGCCAGCAGGGAATCGGACGGAACTAACTATGGCTACACCTTC.

This clone appeared a single time. V gene TRBV7-2 combines with J gene TRBJ1-2, with D unresolved. Trimming pared 5 bases from V and 3 bases from J, leaving 16 bases between. This CDR3 contains 15 residues. The V gene's germline CDR1 is SGHTA and CDR2 FQGNSA. As DNA, the CDR3 is TGTGCCAGCAGCCTCTCTCCAGGCGGACACTATGGCTACACCTTC. Translation: CASSLSPGGHYGYTF.

V and J are TRBV29-1 and TRBJ2-5; 7 bases are shared with TRBD1. V was pared by 4 bases and J by 5 bases, with 4 bases of the junction left unmatched. This CDR3 contains 12 residues. Germline lookup yields CDR1 SQVTM and CDR2 ANQGSEA. The CDR3 region has the DNA TGCAGCGTTGGACAGGGTTCCGAGACCCAGTACTTC. Amino acid sequence: CSVGQGSETQYF.

The count of this clone is one. The chain joins TRBV7-6 to TRBJ1-2; TRBD1 matches 12 bases. The CDR3 spans 16 residues. Trimming at V came to 6 bases and at J to 1 base, leaving 6 bases not matched to a gene. The germline CDR1 and CDR2 sequences are SGHVS and FNYEAQ. CDR3 residues: CASSPGTGGLNYGYTF. The CDR3 DNA sequence: TGTGCCAGCAGTCCCGGGACAGGGGGCCTTAACTATGGCTACACCTTC.

The gene calls are TRBV7-2 and TRBJ1-2, with D hard to call. The CDR3 is 13 amino acids. Deletions cut 1 base from V and 9 bases from J, with 12 bases between. Germline V gene lookup returns CDR1 SGHTA and CDR2 FQGNSA. The DNA of the CDR3 is TGTGCCAGCAGCTTAGGAGTCTATGAGAGCTACACCTTC. It specifies CASSLGVYESYTF.

The CDR3 nucleotides are TGTGCCAGCAGGCGGACCTCCGGGACACCCGCCCACGATGGCTACACCTTC. It specifies CASRRTSGTPAHDGYTF. V is TRBV27 and J is TRBJ1-2; the D gene is possibly TRBD1 (6 bases). CDR1 is MNHEY, CDR2 SMNVEV, per germline (reference sequence). This CDR3 region has 17 residues. Trimming cost V 6 bases and J 6 bases, with 26 bases left between them.

The chain joins TRBV11-2 to TRBJ2-1, with 9 positions matching TRBD1. Germline loops: CDR1 SGHAT, CDR2 FQNNGV. The CDR3 covers 18 residues. The V gene end was trimmed by 4 bases and the J gene end by 7 bases; junction bases not matched to a gene: 17. The CDR3 nucleotides are TGTGCCAGCAGCTCCCAAACCGCAGGACAGGGGTCTTGGAATGAGCAGTTCTTC. Translating gives CASSSQTAGQGSWNEQFF.

As DNA, the CDR3 is TGTGCCAGCAGTTTTCCCCGCCAGGGGTCCACCGGGGAGCTGTTTTTT. Amino acids: CASSFPRQGSTGELFF. The chain employs TRBV28 and TRBJ2-2; TRBD1 is a possible D gene (6 bases). Trimming shortened V by 3 bases and J by 4 bases, and 15 bases separated the two germline ends. CDR1 and CDR2 from the germline V gene are MDHEN and SYDVKM. This CDR3 has 16 amino acids.

The J gene is TRBJ2-1, the V gene TRBV6-5; 10 bases match TRBD2. The CDR3 has 15 residues. V dropped 6 bases and J dropped 9; count of bases not matched to a gene: 11. In germline, CDR1 is MNHEY, CDR2 SVGAGI. CDR3 sequence reads: CASSDPSGRWGEQFF. Written as DNA, the CDR3 is TGTGCCAGCAGCGACCCTAGCGGGAGATGGGGTGAGCAGTTCTTC.